This note documents a single T cell receptor (beta chain) sequence. This entry belongs to a study of control samples from healthy donors and cancer patients. Trimming at V came to 3 bases and at J to 3 bases, leaving 5 bases not matched to a gene. CDR3 length: 15 amino acids. Germline CDR1 reads LGHNA; CDR2 reads YSLEER. The assay was immunoSEQ multiplex PCR, and TCRdb's table has in-frame clones only and misses some. The table lists about 160,000 clones, roughly 90% of them singletons, with 12% in the top ten. V is TRBV4-3 and J is TRBJ1-1; the match to TRBD1 covers 9 bases. This sequence was found in a man aged 30 to 39 in good health. Sequencing was carried out using blood. The chain's CDR3 is CASSHRDRVHTEAFF. The CDR3 region has the DNA TGCGCCAGCAGCCACCGGGACAGGGTGCACACTGAAGCTTTCTTT.